The 5 T cell receptor beta chains reported below all come from one sample, sequenced in a study of patients and donors after allogeneic stem cell transplantation. TCRdb re-analysed the RT-PCR reads in MiXCR, keeping a single row per CDR3 protein. The repertoire holds 390,000 or so distinct CDR3 sequences, with 16% as singletons. Sequenced: blood, either unsorted or a sorted T cell fraction (not recorded which). These receptors came from a human donor who was either an allogeneic HSCT recipient or a stem cell or donor lymphocyte infusion donor (not recorded which). It is not recorded whose cells these are; they may come from a transplant donor.

The chain carries TRBV27 and TRBJ2-3; TRBD1 aligns across 8 bases. The CDR3 is made up of 15 amino acids. The junction had 10 bases not matched to a gene; V was cut back by 6 bases and J by 5 bases. Germline V gene data show CDR1 as MNHEY and CDR2 as SMNVEV (reference sequence). The CDR3 DNA reads as TGTGCCAGCAGCCAGGGGGCGCGAGGTGGAGATACGCAGTATTTT. Its protein is CASSQGARGGDTQYF.

The chain links TRBV7-9 to TRBJ2-3; D perhaps matches TRBD2 (6 bases). The CDR3 covers 12 residues. Germline V lookup: CDR1 SEHNR, CDR2 FQNEAQ (reference sequence). Trimming removed 8 bases at V and 3 bases at J, with 9 bases between. CDR3 protein: CASRLVTDTQYF. In DNA, the CDR3 is TGTGCCAGCCGACTAGTGACAGATACGCAGTATTTT. Variable domain in full (rest from reference TRBV7-9 and TRBJ2-3): DTGVSQNPRHKITKRGQNVTFRCDPISEHNRLYWYRQTLGQGPEFLTYFQNEAQLEKSRLLSDRFSAERPKGSFSTLEIQRTEQGDSAMYLCASRLVTDTQYFGPGTRLTVL.

In its sample, this clonotype was seen many times. V and J are TRBV7-9 and TRBJ1-1; D possibly corresponds to TRBD1 (5 bases). Germline V lookup: CDR1 SEHNR, CDR2 FQNEAQ (reference sequence). V dropped 0 bases and J dropped 6 bases, with 17 bases sitting between them. There are 16 residues in the CDR3. The CDR3 bases are TGTGCCAGCAGCTTAGCGTACAGGACCAGAGCGGCTGAAGCTTTCTTT. The encoded protein is CASSLAYRTRAAEAFF.

The rearrangement joins TRBV20-1 to TRBJ2-5; 10 nucleotides align to TRBD2. The CDR3 has 15 amino acids. Germline V gene lookup returns CDR1 DFQATT and CDR2 SNEGSKA (reference sequence). Losses at the gene ends were 3 bases for V and 2 bases for J; bases not matched to a gene: 6. The CDR3 region has the DNA TGCAGTGCTAGTTCGACTAGCGGGTCACAAGAGACCCAGTACTTC. It translates to CSASSTSGSQETQYF.

The chain links TRBV24-1 to TRBJ2-7, with TRBD2 identical over 8 bases. V shed 9 bases and J 4 bases; nucleotides not matched to a gene: 10. Germline V gene sequence: CDR1 KGHDR, CDR2 SFDVKD. This CDR3 has 14 residues. This chain's CDR3 is CATAAGGSTYEQYF. The CDR3 bases are TGTGCCACCGCGGCGGGGGGAAGTACGTACGAGCAGTACTTC.